Below, 12 T cell receptor beta chains from the same sample are listed, as sequenced in a study of shared clonotypes between healthy human individuals. The table came from immunoSEQ multiplex PCR; TCRdb's copy has only in-frame clones and leaves some out. The sample lists 2,500,000 or so clones, 80% to 95% occurring once. The sample consisted of naive CD4+ T cells from PBMCs. The subset is: CD45RA+ positively selected. The receptors were sampled from a man younger than 30 in good health. Some clones in this sample may be carry-over from other donors' samples.

The chain employs TRBV11-2 and TRBJ2-7; TRBD1 agrees at 7 bases. The CDR3 extends over 14 amino acids. From germline, CDR1 is SGHAT and CDR2 FQNNGV. The J segment lost 7 bases and the V segment lost 5 bases, leaving 11 bases of the junction unmatched. CDR3 nucleotide sequence: TGTGCCAGCAGCCTCCGGACAGGCAAGTTAGAGCAGTACTTC. Translated: CASSLRTGKLEQYF.

The gene calls are TRBV11-3 and TRBJ2-7; D is perhaps TRBD2 (6 bases). The CDR3 is made up of 16 amino acids. Trimming pared 1 base from V and 5 bases from J, leaving 18 bases between. Germline CDR1 reads SGHNT; CDR2 reads YENEEA. This CDR3 is CASSLGSGRGMDEQYF. Written as DNA, the CDR3 is TGTGCCAGCAGCTTAGGGTCAGGGCGGGGAATGGACGAGCAGTACTTC.

This chain links TRBV18 with TRBJ2-1; D call uncertain. CDR3 length: 15 residues. Germline V gene sequence: CDR1 KGHSH, CDR2 LQKENI. V lost 2 bases to trimming and J lost 6 bases, with 14 bases between them. CDR3 amino acids: CASSPIDPHANEQFF. CDR3 sequence (DNA): TGTGCCAGCTCACCAATCGACCCCCATGCCAATGAGCAGTTCTTC.

The V call is TRBV6-1, the J call TRBJ2-1, with 11 bases that match TRBD2. Germline-derived CDR1 and CDR2 are MNHNS and SASEGT. The J segment lost 8 bases and the V segment lost 4 bases, leaving 7 bases of the junction unmatched. The CDR3 is 15 amino acids. CDR3 protein: CASSGLAGGRDEQFF. The CDR3 nucleotides are TGTGCCAGCAGTGGGCTAGCGGGAGGCAGGGATGAGCAGTTCTTC.

The CDR3 coding sequence is TGTGCCTGGAGTCCGCAATACCGACGGCCCCAAGAGACCCAGTACTTC. This translates into CAWSPQYRRPQETQYF. The V call is TRBV30, the J call TRBJ2-5; unclear D gene. Deletions cut 2 bases from V and 1 base from J, with 17 bases between. Germline loops: CDR1 GTSNPN, CDR2 SVGIG (reference sequence). The CDR3 is 16 amino acids.

V gene TRBV6-5 combines with J gene TRBJ1-6, with 9 bases identical to TRBD1. CDR1 is MNHEY and CDR2 is SVGAGI in the germline V gene. The length of the CDR3 is 15 residues. V shed 5 bases, J shed 7 bases, and the junction held 6 bases outside the gene matches. This chain's CDR3 is CASSPWTGVNSPLHF. CDR3 sequence (DNA): TGTGCCAGCAGTCCCTGGACAGGGGTCAATTCACCCCTCCACTTT.

This CDR3 is CASSANRGEQFF. CDR3 coding DNA: TGCGCCAGCAGCGCAAACAGGGGTGAGCAGTTCTTC. The chain links TRBV5-1 to TRBJ2-1; 7 nucleotides align to TRBD1. Germline loops: CDR1 SGHRS, CDR2 YFSETQ. This CDR3 has 12 residues. After removal of 4 bases from V and 9 bases from J, the junction contained 4 bases not matched to a gene.

The chain has TRBV9 and TRBJ1-2; D gene ambiguous. The CDR3 extends over 14 amino acids. The V end was cut by 0 bases, the J end by 2 bases, with 8 bases between. Germline lookup yields CDR1 SGDLS and CDR2 YYNGEE. Written as DNA, the CDR3 is TGTGCCAGCAGCGTAGCCGGTGAAAACTATGGCTACACCTTC. Protein sequence: CASSVAGENYGYTF. Together with reference TRBV9 and TRBJ1-2, the CDR3 gives the full variable domain: DSGVTQTPKHLITATGQRVTLRCSPRSGDLSVYWYQQSLDQGLQFLIQYYNGEERAKGNILERFSAQQFPDLHSELNLSSLELGDSALYFCASSVAGENYGYTFGSGTRLTVV.

This clone is a singleton in its sample. V usage is TRBV7-9 and J usage is TRBJ2-5; D is undetermined. The CDR3 has 14 amino acids. V was cut by 1 base and J by 1 base, with 7 bases left in between. Per the germline V gene, CDR1 is SEHNR and CDR2 is FQNEAQ (reference sequence). Here the CDR3 reads CASSLEAGQETQYF. CDR3 nucleotides: TGTGCCAGCAGCTTAGAGGCAGGCCAAGAGACCCAGTACTTC.

The rearrangement joins TRBV20-1 to TRBJ2-1, with D unclear. This CDR3 spans 11 amino acids. V was pared by 3 bases and J by 6 bases, with 6 bases between. Germline assignment: CDR1 DFQATT and CDR2 SNEGSKA (reference sequence). The chain's CDR3 is CSASPSNEQFF. DNA of the CDR3: TGCAGTGCTAGTCCATCCAATGAGCAGTTCTTC.

The rearrangement joins TRBV5-4 to TRBJ1-2; 7 nucleotides line up with TRBD1. The CDR3 spans 14 residues. The germline V gene encodes CDR1 SGHNT and CDR2 YYREEE (reference sequence). The trim removed 0 bases at V and 8 bases at J, leaving 7 bases unmatched. CDR3 protein: CASSLADRQWGYTF. The DNA for the CDR3 is TGTGCCAGCAGCTTGGCGGACAGGCAGTGGGGCTACACCTTC.

A note on this clone: Other DNA sequences from this sample encode an identical CDR3 as well. The chain combines TRBV2 with TRBJ1-5; no clear D gene. The V end was cut by 0 bases, the J end by 0 bases, with 6 bases between. CDR1 is SNHLY, CDR2 FYNNEI, per germline. The CDR3 loop spans 15 amino acids. The CDR3 sequence is CASSEARGSNQPQHF. In DNA form, the CDR3 reads TGTGCCAGCAGTGAAGCGCGGGGTAGCAATCAGCCCCAGCATTTT.